The T cell receptor beta chain described here comes from a study of T cell responses to AZD1222 COVID-19 vaccine. About this clone: Its matching antigen is unknown.

Germline CDR1 KGHSH, CDR2 LQKENI. The CDR3 length is 15 residues. Losses at the gene ends were 2 bases for V and 1 base for J; bases not matched to a gene: 5. General observations from the study: Compared with day 0, the breadth and depth of the Spike-specific TCR repertoire rose significantly after two doses of AZD1222.

Generated by immunoSEQ multiplex PCR, the TCRdb table keeps only in-frame clones and is missing some. In the table there are 130,000 or so clones, around 84% of which are singletons. Sample: peripheral blood, taken on day 0 of AZD1222 vaccination. This receptor was obtained from an adult in good health. V usage is TRBV18 and J usage is TRBJ2-7, with 7 bases fitting TRBD1. As DNA, the CDR3 is TGTGCCAGCTCACCAACGGACAGGTCGTCCTACGAGCAGTACTTC. It specifies CASSPTDRSSYEQYF.